These T cell receptor beta chains were read from a single sample in a study of blood T cells in healthy people across ages. TCRdb reprocessed the 5' RACE reads via MiXCR and lists one record per CDR3 protein. This table has under 700,000 distinct CDR3 sequences, less than 25% appearing once. This same sample was also taken into another study, of T cells of mothers and their children.

The sequenced sample was blood. These receptors came from a boy aged 5 to 17 in good health. The CDR3 runs from the conserved cysteine through the conserved F or W. D genes are given only for firm matches. Clone sizes are given selectively: once, few, many, or a class where the clone is expanded.

J: TRBJ1-6
D: -
size: -
length: 14
V: TRBV7-3
DNA: TGTGCCAGCAGCCAAGGCGGGGCGGGTTCACCCCTCCACTTT
CDR3: CASSQGGAGSPLHF

J: TRBJ2-5
D: -
size: -
length: 11
V: TRBV6-2/TRBV6-3
DNA: TGTGCCAGCAGTTGGCCTTGGACCCAGTACTTC
CDR3: CASSWPWTQYF

J: TRBJ2-7
D: -
size: few
length: 15
V: TRBV20-1
DNA: TGCAGTGCTAGAGATCCATCCGGGAGCACCTACGAGCAGTACTTC
CDR3: CSARDPSGSTYEQYF

J: TRBJ1-4
D: -
size: -
length: 15
V: TRBV11-2
DNA: TGTGCCAGCAGCTTGTCCGGGTCTATTAATGAAAAACTGTTTTTT
CDR3: CASSLSGSINEKLFF

J: TRBJ2-2
D: TRBD2
size: -
length: 16
V: TRBV12-3/TRBV12-4
DNA: TGTGCCAGCACCCAACTAGCGGGACGGAACACCGGGGAGCTGTTTTTT
CDR3: CASTQLAGRNTGELFF

J: TRBJ2-1
D: -
size: -
length: 14
V: TRBV4-3
DNA: TGCGCCAGCAGCCAAGATTCCGTCGGTAGTGAGCAGTTCTTC
CDR3: CASSQDSVGSEQFF

J: TRBJ2-1
D: TRBD1
size: once
length: 13
V: TRBV4-3
DNA: TGCGCCAGCAGCCCCCAGGGACAGAATGAGCAGTTCTTC
CDR3: CASSPQGQNEQFF

J: TRBJ2-5
D: TRBD2
size: -
length: 16
V: TRBV5-1
DNA: TGCGCCAGCAGCTTGGCCGGGGTAGCGGGGGTGGAGACCCAGTACTTC
CDR3: CASSLAGVAGVETQYF

J: TRBJ2-1
D: -
size: -
length: 12
V: TRBV4-3
DNA: TGCGCCAGCAGCCAAACTTTCAATGAGCAGTTCTTC
CDR3: CASSQTFNEQFF

J: TRBJ2-6
D: TRBD1
size: many
length: 16
V: TRBV6-5
DNA: TGTGCCAGCAGTTACTCGACAGGGACTGGGGCCAACGTCCTGACTTTC
CDR3: CASSYSTGTGANVLTF

J: TRBJ2-1
D: -
size: few
length: 14
V: TRBV7-9
DNA: TGTGCCAGCAGCCATGGACGGGCCTACAATGAGCAGTTCTTC
CDR3: CASSHGRAYNEQFF

J: TRBJ1-6
D: -
size: few
length: 15
V: TRBV27
DNA: TGTGCCAGCAGTTTAAGGGCAGGGTATAATTCACCCCTCCACTTT
CDR3: CASSLRAGYNSPLHF

J: TRBJ1-1
D: -
size: few
length: 12
V: TRBV20-1
DNA: TGCAGTGCTAGGGATCCGACCATTCAGGCTTTCTTT
CDR3: CSARDPTIQAFF

J: TRBJ2-4
D: TRBD1
size: -
length: 16
V: TRBV7-9
DNA: TGTGCCAGCAGCATAGAGACAGGGGGCAGGGGAAACATTCAGTACTTC
CDR3: CASSIETGGRGNIQYF

J: TRBJ2-7
D: -
size: many
length: 13
V: TRBV27
DNA: TGTGCCAGCAGTTTGGGCAGAAACTACGAGCAGTACTTC
CDR3: CASSLGRNYEQYF

J: TRBJ2-1
D: -
size: -
length: 14
V: TRBV7-2
DNA: TGTGCCAGCAGCTTAAACGGACCCTACAATGAGCAGTTCTTC
CDR3: CASSLNGPYNEQFF

J: TRBJ2-4
D: TRBD2
size: few
length: 16
V: TRBV20-1
DNA: TGCAGTGCTACGGTAGCGGGAGGGTTAGCCAAAAACATTCAGTACTTC
CDR3: CSATVAGGLAKNIQYF

J: TRBJ2-1
D: TRBD2
size: -
length: 13
V: TRBV28
DNA: TGTGCCAGCGGGCGGGAGCTCGGGTATGAGCAGTTCTTC
CDR3: CASGRELGYEQFF

J: TRBJ2-3
D: -
size: -
length: 14
V: TRBV5-6
DNA: TGTGCCAGCAGCTTGGGACTCCGGGGAGGTACGCAGTATTTT
CDR3: CASSLGLRGGTQYF

J: TRBJ2-5
D: TRBD2
size: -
length: 18
V: TRBV7-8
DNA: TGTGCCAGCAGCTTAGGACTAGCGGGGCCAAGGGTCCAAGAGACCCAGTACTTC
CDR3: CASSLGLAGPRVQETQYF

J: TRBJ1-4
D: -
size: -
length: 15
V: TRBV19
DNA: TGTGCCAGTAGTATAGGTTTACAGAGGAACGAAAAACTGTTTTTT
CDR3: CASSIGLQRNEKLFF

J: TRBJ1-4
D: TRBD1
size: -
length: 16
V: TRBV28
DNA: TGTGCCAGCCGATTATCCGGGACAGGGCCTAATGAAAAACTGTTTTTT
CDR3: CASRLSGTGPNEKLFF

J: TRBJ2-7
D: -
size: -
length: 14
V: TRBV4-3
DNA: TGCGCCAGCAGCCAAGTGACCGGGTTCCACGAGCAGTACTTC
CDR3: CASSQVTGFHEQYF

J: TRBJ2-4
D: TRBD2
size: few
length: 18
V: TRBV7-9
DNA: TGTGCCAGCAGCCCAGGGGATTTAGGCGGGAGGCCCAAAAACATTCAGTACTTC
CDR3: CASSPGDLGGRPKNIQYF

J: TRBJ1-2
D: -
size: -
length: 15
V: TRBV5-1
DNA: TGCGCCAGCAGCTTGAGGGCAGGGACTAACTATGGCTACACCTTC
CDR3: CASSLRAGTNYGYTF